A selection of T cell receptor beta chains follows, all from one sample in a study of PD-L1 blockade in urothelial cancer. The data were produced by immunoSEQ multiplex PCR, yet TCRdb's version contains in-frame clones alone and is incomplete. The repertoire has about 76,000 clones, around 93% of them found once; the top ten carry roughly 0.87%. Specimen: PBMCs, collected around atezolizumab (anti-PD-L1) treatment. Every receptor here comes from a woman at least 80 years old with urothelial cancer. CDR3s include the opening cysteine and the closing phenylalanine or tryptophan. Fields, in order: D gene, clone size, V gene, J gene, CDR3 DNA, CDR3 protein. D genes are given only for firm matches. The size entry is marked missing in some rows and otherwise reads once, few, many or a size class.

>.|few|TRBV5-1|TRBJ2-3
TGCGCCAGCAGCTCATCCGGGAAGCCGGGCACAGATACGCAGTATTTT
CASSSSGKPGTDTQYF
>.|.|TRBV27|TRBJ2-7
TGTGCCAGCAGTGCGGGGTACGAGCAGTACTTC
CASSAGYEQYF
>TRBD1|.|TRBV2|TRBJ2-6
TGTGCCAGCAGTTCACAACAGGGGGACGGGGCCAACGTCCTGACTTTC
CASSSQQGDGANVLTF
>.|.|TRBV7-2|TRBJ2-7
TGTGCCAGCAGCTTAGTTGGAGGGATCTCCTACGAGCAGTACTTC
CASSLVGGISYEQYF
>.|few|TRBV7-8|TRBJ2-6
TGTGCCAGCAGCCTGTTAACGGGGAGCTCTGGGGCCAACGTCCTGACTTTC
CASSLLTGSSGANVLTF
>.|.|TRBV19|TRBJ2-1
TGTGCCAGTAGTGCCCTAGCCTCGGGTGAGCAGTTCTTC
CASSALASGEQFF
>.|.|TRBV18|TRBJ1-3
TGTGCCAGCTCACCACTTGTACAGGGCCCTTCTGGAAACACCATATATTTT
CASSPLVQGPSGNTIYF
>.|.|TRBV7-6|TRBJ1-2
TGTGCCAGCAGCTTACAAGAGCGGGCAGGTGGCTACACCTTC
CASSLQERAGGYTF
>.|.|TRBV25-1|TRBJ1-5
TGTGCCAGCAGTGATACGGGGGGCTTCAATCAGCCCCAGCATTTT
CASSDTGGFNQPQHF
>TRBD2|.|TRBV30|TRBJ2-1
TGTGCCTCCCTAGCGGGGGGGACTAGCGGGAGGGCCTACTCCTACAATGAGCAGTTCTTC
CASLAGGTSGRAYSYNEQFF
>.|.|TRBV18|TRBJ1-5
TGTGCCAGCTCACCAGACGGAGAACAGCCCCAGCATTTT
CASSPDGEQPQHF
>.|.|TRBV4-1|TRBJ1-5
TGCGCCAGCAGCCAAGGGAACAGGGCGTTGGATCAGCCCCAGCATTTT
CASSQGNRALDQPQHF
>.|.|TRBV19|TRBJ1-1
TGTGCCAGTAAGGGATCAGCGGACTACAGACAGAACACTGAAGCTTTCTTT
CASKGSADYRQNTEAFF
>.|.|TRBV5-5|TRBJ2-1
TGTGCCAGCAGCTTGGACAACTACAATGAGCAGTTCTTC
CASSLDNYNEQFF
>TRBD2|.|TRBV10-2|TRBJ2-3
TGCGCCAGCATGAGCGGGAGACTCACAGATACGCAGTATTTT
CASMSGRLTDTQYF
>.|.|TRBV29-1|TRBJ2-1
TGCAGCGTTAAACCCGACAGTCCTGAGCAGTTCTTC
CSVKPDSPEQFF
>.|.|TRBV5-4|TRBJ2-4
TGTGCCAGCAGCTTGGCCGGAAACATTCAGTACTTC
CASSLAGNIQYF
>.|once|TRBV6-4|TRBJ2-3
TGTGCCAGCAGTCAACCTCCAGCGGATACGCAGTATTTT
CASSQPPADTQYF
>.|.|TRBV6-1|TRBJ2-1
TGTGCCAGCAGTGAAGCGAGACTGAGCTCCTACAATGAGCAGTTCTTC
CASSEARLSSYNEQFF
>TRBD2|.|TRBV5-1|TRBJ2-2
TGCGCCAGCAGCTTGGCGGGAGGAACCGGGGAGCTGTTTTTT
CASSLAGGTGELFF
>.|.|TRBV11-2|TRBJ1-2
TGTGCCAGCAGCTTAGACCCAGGGGCTAACTATGGCTACACCTTC
CASSLDPGANYGYTF
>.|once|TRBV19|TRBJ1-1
TGTGCCAGTAGACCGCAAGGTGGGGCCACTGAAGCTTTCTTT
CASRPQGGATEAFF
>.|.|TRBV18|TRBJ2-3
TGTGCCAGCTCAATGGCAGGGGGGCAGGATACGCAGTATTTT
CASSMAGGQDTQYF
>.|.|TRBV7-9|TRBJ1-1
TGTGCCAGCAGCTGGGGGGGGGACACTGAAGCTTTCTTT
CASSWGGDTEAFF
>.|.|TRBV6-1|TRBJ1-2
TGTGCCAGCAGGGACGACAGGACCCCATTCTATGGCTACACCTTC
CASRDDRTPFYGYTF
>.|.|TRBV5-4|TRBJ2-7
TGTGCCAGCAGCTTAAGAGGTCGCGAGCAGTACTTC
CASSLRGREQYF
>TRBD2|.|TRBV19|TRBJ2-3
TGTGCCAGTAGTGTCAGACTAGCGGGAGGTCGGTTGGATACGCAGTATTTT
CASSVRLAGGRLDTQYF
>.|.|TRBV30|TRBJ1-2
TGTGCCTGGACCCCCTTGGGGCGGACTAACTATGGCTACACCTTC
CAWTPLGRTNYGYTF
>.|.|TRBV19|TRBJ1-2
TGTGCCAGTAGTTATGTGTCTGGCTACACCTTC
CASSYVSGYTF
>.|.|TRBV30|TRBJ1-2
TGTGCCTGGACGACAGCTAACTATGGCTACACCTTC
CAWTTANYGYTF
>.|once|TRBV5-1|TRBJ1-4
TGCGCCAGCAGCTTGGACAGGGAAGGAAAACTGTTTTTT
CASSLDREGKLFF
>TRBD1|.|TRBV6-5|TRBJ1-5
TGTGCCAGCAGCCCCGACAGGGGAGGTCAGCCCCAGCATTTT
CASSPDRGGQPQHF
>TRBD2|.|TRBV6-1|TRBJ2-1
TGTGCCAGCAGTGAAGCGATTAGCGGGAGGTTGATGGGCTTGGATGAGCAGTTCTTC
CASSEAISGRLMGLDEQFF
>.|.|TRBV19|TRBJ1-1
TGTGCCAGTAGTATAGGGCGGGTCGGGATGAACACTGAAGCTTTCTTT
CASSIGRVGMNTEAFF
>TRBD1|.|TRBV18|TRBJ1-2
TGTGCCAGCTCACCCGCACCTCTGACAGGGGATGCCAGTGGCTACACCTTC
CASSPAPLTGDASGYTF
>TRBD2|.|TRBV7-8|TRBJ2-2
TGTGCCAGCAGCCGACAAACCCGGGGACTAGGGGCGAACACCGGGGAGCTGTTTTTT
CASSRQTRGLGANTGELFF
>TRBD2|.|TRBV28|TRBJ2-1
TGTGCCAGCAGTGCGCTAGCGGGAGGATCGTACAATGAGCAGTTCTTC
CASSALAGGSYNEQFF
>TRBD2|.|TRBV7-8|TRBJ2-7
TGTGCCAGCAGCTTACGGGGGGGGACTAGTCAAGAGCAGTACTTC
CASSLRGGTSQEQYF
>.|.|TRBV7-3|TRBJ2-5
TGTGCCAGCAGCCGACTAGTGGGGGAGACCCAGTACTTC
CASSRLVGETQYF
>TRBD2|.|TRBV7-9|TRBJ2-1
TGTGCCAGCAGCTTACGGGTAGCGGGAGATGAGCAGTTCTTC
CASSLRVAGDEQFF
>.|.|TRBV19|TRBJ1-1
TGTGCCAGTAGTCCAGGATATGGCACTGAAGCTTTCTTT
CASSPGYGTEAFF
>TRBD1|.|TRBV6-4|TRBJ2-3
TGTGCCAGCAGTGCCTGGACAGGGAACGCAGATACGCAGTATTTT
CASSAWTGNADTQYF
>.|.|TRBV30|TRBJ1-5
TGTGCCTGGAGTGTGGGGGGGCCCCAGCATTTT
CAWSVGGPQHF
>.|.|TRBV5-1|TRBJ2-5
TGCGCCAGCACTTCCGAGCCGACTAGTATCCAAGAGACCCAGTACTTC
CASTSEPTSIQETQYF
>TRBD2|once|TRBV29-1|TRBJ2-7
TGCAGCGTCGAACTAGCGGGAGTTCTAGGCGAGCAGTACTTC
CSVELAGVLGEQYF
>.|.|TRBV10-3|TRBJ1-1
TGTGCCATCAGGGGGTTGGGAGGGGGCACTGAAGCTTTCTTT
CAIRGLGGGTEAFF
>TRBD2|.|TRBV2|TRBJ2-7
TGTGCCAGCAGACCGACTAGCGGGAGTCTGGACGAGCAGTACTTC
CASRPTSGSLDEQYF
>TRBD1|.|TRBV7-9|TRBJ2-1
TGTGCCAGCAGCTTAACGTTCCCAGGGGGACAGGGCTCCTACAATGAGCAGTTCTTC
CASSLTFPGGQGSYNEQFF
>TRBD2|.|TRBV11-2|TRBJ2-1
TGTGCCAGCAGCTTGTGGCGGGAGAGTGAGCAGTTCTTC
CASSLWRESEQFF
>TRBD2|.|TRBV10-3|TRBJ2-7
TGTGCCATTCGTGGGGGGGGCTACGAGCAGTACTTC
CAIRGGGYEQYF
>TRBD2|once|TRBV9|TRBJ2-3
TGTGCCAGCAGCCTTGTGTCTAGCGGGAGGGGTAGCACAGATACGCAGTATTTT
CASSLVSSGRGSTDTQYF
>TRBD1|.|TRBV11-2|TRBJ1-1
TGTGCCAGCAGCTTCGCCTCAGGGGGAGCTTTCTTT
CASSFASGGAFF
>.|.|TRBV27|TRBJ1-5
TGTGCCAGCAGTTTAAGTAGCCGGTATCCCAATCAGCCCCAGCATTTT
CASSLSSRYPNQPQHF
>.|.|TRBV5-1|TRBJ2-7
TGCGCCAGCAGCTTGGGGGACATCTCCTACGAGCAGTACTTC
CASSLGDISYEQYF
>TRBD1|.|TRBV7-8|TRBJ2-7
TGTGCCAGCAGCTTAAGAAAGATTAACAGGGGTTTCGACGAGCAGTACTTC
CASSLRKINRGFDEQYF
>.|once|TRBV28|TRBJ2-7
TGTGCCAGCAGGCCCGGGGGTGATACCTCCTACGAGCAGTACTTC
CASRPGGDTSYEQYF
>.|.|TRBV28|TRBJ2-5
.
CASSSSRTATSRETQYF
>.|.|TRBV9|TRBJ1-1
TGTGCCAGCAGCCGTGACAGTTTTGCTGAAGCTTTCTTT
CASSRDSFAEAFF
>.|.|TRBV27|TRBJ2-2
TGTGCCAGCAGTTCCCCCTTCGGGGAGCTGTTTTTT
CASSSPFGELFF
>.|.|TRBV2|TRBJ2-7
TGTGCCAGCCTCAGGGAGGTCGAGCAGTACTTC
CASLREVEQYF